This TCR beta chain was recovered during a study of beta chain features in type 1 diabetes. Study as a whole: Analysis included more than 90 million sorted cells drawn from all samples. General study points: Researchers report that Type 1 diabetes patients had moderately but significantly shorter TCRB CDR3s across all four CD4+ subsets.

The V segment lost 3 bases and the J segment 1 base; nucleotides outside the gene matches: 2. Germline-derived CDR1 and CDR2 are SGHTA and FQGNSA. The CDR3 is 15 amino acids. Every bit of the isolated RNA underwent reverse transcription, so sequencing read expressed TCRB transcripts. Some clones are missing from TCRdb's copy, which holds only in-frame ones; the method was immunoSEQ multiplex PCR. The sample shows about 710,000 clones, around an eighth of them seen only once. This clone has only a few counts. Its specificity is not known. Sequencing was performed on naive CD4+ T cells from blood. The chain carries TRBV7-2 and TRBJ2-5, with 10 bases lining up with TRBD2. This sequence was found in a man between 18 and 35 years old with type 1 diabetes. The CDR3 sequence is CASSFVAGGQETQYF. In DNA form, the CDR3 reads TGTGCCAGCAGCTTCGTAGCGGGGGGCCAAGAGACCCAGTACTTC.